Presented here are 3 T cell receptor beta chains from one specimen sequenced in a study of T cells in narcolepsy. Using immunoSEQ multiplex PCR, the repertoire was profiled, and TCRdb retains in-frame clones only, with some absent. The table lists roughly 35,000 clones, approximately 85% of them singletons. Sequenced material: CD45RA- memory CD4+ T cells from PBMCs. The source is a human donor with narcolepsy.

This clone was counted once. The chain couples TRBV30 to TRBJ1-2; weak D call: TRBD1 (6 bases). The CDR3 spans 11 residues. Germline V CDR1 and CDR2: GTSNPN, SVGIG (reference sequence). V dropped 2 bases and J dropped 8 bases, with 9 bases sitting between them. DNA for the CDR3: TGTGCCTGGAGTTTCAGGGGAGGCTACACCTTC. The encoded protein is CAWSFRGGYTF.

V is TRBV7-2 and J is TRBJ1-4; 8 nucleotides agree with TRBD1. Germline lookup yields CDR1 SGHTA and CDR2 FQGNSA. The CDR3 spans 14 residues. Trimming cost V 5 bases and J 10 bases; bases outside gene matches: 9. The CDR3 DNA is TGTGCCAGCAGCCCGGACAGGGTTGTAGGAAAACTGTTTTTT. This codes for CASSPDRVVGKLFF.

A few counts support this clone. The same CDR3 is also encoded by other DNA sequences in this sample. V gene TRBV9 combines with J gene TRBJ2-5; possible D gene TRBD1, 6 bases. The CDR3 contains 14 residues. The germline CDR1 and CDR2 sequences are SGDLS and YYNGEE. Trimming stripped 0 bases from V and 1 base from J, with 7 bases between. Written as DNA, the CDR3 is TGTGCCAGCAGCGTAGGGACAGTCCAAGAGACCCAGTACTTC. It yields the protein CASSVGTVQETQYF.